This T cell receptor beta chain was profiled in a study of blood T cells in healthy people across ages. Per germline, CDR1 DFQATT and CDR2 SNEGSKA (reference sequence). The CDR3 has 14 amino acids. With V trimmed by 3 bases and J by 5 bases, 7 bases remained unmatched. Then a second PCR, running roughly 7 to 11 cycles, was carried out with a sample-barcoded 5' primer and a J-beta primer mix. Every cDNA molecule carried a tag from a template-switch adaptor bearing 12 random nucleotides. TCRdb processed the 5' RACE reads anew with MiXCR; each CDR3 protein has one entry. This sample carries 850,000 to 1,000,000 distinct CDR3 sequences, roughly 51% of them seen once, and the ten largest clones take around a fifth. On this clonotype itself: Its antigen is still unknown.

Study outcomes and limitations: Changes seen in expanded clonotypes were possibly confounded by donor CMV status left unknown.

The source is a woman aged 55-69 years in good health. The chain uses TRBV20-1 and TRBJ1-2; TRBD1 matches 9 bases. What was sequenced was blood. For the CDR3, the DNA is TGCAGTGCTAGCCCCAACAGGGGGCAGTATGGCTACACCTTC. Translated: CSASPNRGQYGYTF.